The present T cell receptor (beta chain) was sequenced within a study of blood T cell repertoires in COVID-19. Followed over time, Seattle patients had been enrolled while infection was active. This clone was observed many times. This table comes from immunoSEQ multiplex PCR, and its TCRdb copy is limited to in-frame clones, with some not included. The sample contains more than 300,000 clones, about 91% of which appear only once. The sample consisted of peripheral blood. The TCR comes from a woman aged 25 to 39 with COVID-19, enrolled during active disease.

CDR3 nucleotide sequence: TGTGCCAGCAGGCCGGGACAGGGGTTCTCACCCCTCCACTTT. Its translation is CASRPGQGFSPLHF. The rearrangement links TRBV6-5 to TRBJ1-6; TRBD1 aligns across 10 bases. This CDR3 comprises 14 residues. Germline V CDR1 and CDR2: MNHEY, SVGAGI. The V segment lost 6 bases and the J segment 10 bases; nucleotides outside the gene matches: 6.